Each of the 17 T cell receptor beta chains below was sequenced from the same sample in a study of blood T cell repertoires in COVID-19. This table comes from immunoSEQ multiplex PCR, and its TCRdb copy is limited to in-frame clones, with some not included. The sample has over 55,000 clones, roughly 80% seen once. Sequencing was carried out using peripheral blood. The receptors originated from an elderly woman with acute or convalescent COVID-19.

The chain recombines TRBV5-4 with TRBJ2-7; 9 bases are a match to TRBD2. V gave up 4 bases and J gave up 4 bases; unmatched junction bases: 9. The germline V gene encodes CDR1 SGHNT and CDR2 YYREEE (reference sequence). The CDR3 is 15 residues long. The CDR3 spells CASSATAGGDYEQYF. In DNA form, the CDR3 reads TGTGCCAGCAGCGCCACTGCGGGAGGGGATTACGAGCAGTACTTC.

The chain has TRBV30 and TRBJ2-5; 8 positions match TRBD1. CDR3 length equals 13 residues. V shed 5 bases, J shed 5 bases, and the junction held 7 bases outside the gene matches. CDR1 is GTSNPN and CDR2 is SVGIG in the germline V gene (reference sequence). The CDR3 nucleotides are TGTGCCTGGGGACAGGGTGCCGCGGAGACCCAGTACTTC. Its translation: CAWGQGAAETQYF.

For the CDR3, the DNA is TGTGCCAGTAGTATTGGGGACAGGGTTCTCTACGAGCAGTACTTC. Translation gives CASSIGDRVLYEQYF. V usage is TRBV19 and J usage is TRBJ2-7; 9 nucleotides match TRBD1. There are 15 residues in the CDR3. V trimming: 3 bases; J trimming: 3 bases; junction bases outside the gene matches: 6. The germline CDR1 and CDR2 sequences are LNHDA and SQIVND (reference sequence).

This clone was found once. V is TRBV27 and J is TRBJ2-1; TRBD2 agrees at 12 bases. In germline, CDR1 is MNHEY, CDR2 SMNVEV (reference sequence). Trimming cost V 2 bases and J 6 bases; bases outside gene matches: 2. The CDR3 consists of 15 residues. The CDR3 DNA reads TGTGCCAGCAGTTTAGGACTAGCGGGAATCAATGAGCAGTTCTTC. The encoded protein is CASSLGLAGINEQFF.

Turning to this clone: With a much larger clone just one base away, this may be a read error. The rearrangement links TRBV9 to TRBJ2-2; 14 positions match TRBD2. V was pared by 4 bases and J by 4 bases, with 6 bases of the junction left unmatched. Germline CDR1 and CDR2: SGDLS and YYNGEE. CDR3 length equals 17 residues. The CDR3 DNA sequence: TGTGCCAGCAGCCAGGGACTAGCGGGAGCGGGCACCGGGGAGCTGTTTTTT. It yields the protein CASSQGLAGAGTGELFF.

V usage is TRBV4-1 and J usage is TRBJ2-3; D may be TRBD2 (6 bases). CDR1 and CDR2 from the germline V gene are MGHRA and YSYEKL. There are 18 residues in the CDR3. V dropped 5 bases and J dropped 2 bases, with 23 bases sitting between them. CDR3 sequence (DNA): TGCGCCAGCAGCTGGGCAAGTAGGATAGCGGAGTCCACAGATACGCAGTATTTT. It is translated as CASSWASRIAESTDTQYF.

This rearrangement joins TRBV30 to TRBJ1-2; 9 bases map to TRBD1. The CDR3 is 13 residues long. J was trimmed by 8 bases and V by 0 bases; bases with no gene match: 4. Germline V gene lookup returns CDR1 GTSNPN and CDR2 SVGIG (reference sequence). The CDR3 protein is CAWSVRGQGGYTF. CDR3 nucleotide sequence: TGTGCCTGGAGTGTACGGGGACAGGGAGGCTACACCTTC.

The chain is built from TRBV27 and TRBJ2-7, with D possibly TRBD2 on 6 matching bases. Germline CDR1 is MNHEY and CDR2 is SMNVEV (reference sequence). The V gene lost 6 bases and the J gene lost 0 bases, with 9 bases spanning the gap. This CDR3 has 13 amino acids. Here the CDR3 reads CASRRDFSYEQYF. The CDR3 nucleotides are TGTGCCAGCAGACGGGACTTCTCCTACGAGCAGTACTTC.

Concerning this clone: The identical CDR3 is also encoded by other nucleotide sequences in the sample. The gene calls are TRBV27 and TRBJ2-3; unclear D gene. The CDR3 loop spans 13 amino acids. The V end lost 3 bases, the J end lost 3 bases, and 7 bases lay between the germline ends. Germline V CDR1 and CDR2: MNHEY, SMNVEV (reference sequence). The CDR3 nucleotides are TGTGCCAGCAGTTTGAAGAGGACAGATACGCAGTATTTT. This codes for CASSLKRTDTQYF.

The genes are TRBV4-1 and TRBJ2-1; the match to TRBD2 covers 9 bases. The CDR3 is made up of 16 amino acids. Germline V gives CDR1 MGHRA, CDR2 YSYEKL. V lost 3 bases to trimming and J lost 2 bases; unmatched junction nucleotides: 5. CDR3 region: CASSQALAGTYNEQFF. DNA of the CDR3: TGCGCCAGCAGCCAGGCCCTAGCGGGAACCTACAATGAGCAGTTCTTC.

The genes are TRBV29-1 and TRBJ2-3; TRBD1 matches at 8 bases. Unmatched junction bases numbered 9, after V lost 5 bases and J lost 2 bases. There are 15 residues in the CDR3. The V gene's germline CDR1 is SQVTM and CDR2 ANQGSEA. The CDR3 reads CSVYGQGRFTDTQYF. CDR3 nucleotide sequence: TGCAGCGTTTACGGACAGGGCCGATTCACAGATACGCAGTATTTT.

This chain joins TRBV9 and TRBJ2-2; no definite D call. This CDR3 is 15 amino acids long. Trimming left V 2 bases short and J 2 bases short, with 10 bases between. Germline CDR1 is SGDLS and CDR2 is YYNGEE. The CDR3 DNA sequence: TGTGCCAGCAGCGTCCGTCAGATAAACACCGGGGAGCTGTTTTTT. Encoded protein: CASSVRQINTGELFF.

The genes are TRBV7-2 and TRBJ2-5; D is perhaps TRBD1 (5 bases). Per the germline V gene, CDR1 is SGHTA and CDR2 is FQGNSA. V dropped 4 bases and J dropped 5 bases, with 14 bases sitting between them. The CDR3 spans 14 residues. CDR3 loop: CASSSLPGRETQYF. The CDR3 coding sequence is TGTGCCAGCAGCTCCCTTCCAGGGCGGGAGACCCAGTACTTC. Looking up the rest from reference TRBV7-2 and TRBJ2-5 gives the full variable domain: GAGVSQSPSNKVTEKGKDVELRCDPISGHTALYWYRQSLGQGLEFLIYFQGNSAPDKSGLPSDRFSAERTGGSVSTLTIQRTQQEDSAVYLCASSSLPGRETQYFGPGTRLLVL.

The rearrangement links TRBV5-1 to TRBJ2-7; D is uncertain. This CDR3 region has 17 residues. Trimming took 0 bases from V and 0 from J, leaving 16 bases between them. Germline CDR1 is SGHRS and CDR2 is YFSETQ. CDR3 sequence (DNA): TGCGCCAGCAGCTTGGTGGCAAGAGTGGCAGGCTCCTACGAGCAGTACTTC. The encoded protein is CASSLVARVAGSYEQYF.

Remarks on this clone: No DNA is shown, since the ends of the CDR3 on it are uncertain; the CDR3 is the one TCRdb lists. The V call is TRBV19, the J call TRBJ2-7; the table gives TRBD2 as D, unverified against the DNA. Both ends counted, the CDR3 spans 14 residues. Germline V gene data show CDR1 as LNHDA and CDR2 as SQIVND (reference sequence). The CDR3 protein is CASTSGLAGAEQYF.

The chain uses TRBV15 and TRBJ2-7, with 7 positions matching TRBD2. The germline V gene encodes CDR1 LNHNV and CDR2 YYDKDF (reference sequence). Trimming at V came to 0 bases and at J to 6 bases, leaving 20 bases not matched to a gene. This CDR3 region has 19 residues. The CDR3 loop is CATSRDDGSEGLHRIEQYF. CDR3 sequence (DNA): TGTGCCACCAGCAGAGATGATGGCAGCGAGGGACTACACCGCATCGAGCAGTACTTC.

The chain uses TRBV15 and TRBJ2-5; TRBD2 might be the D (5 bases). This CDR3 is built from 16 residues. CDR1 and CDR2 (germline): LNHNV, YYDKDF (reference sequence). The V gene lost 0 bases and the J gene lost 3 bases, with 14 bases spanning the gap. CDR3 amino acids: CATSRESGAGKETQYF. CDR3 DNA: TGTGCCACCAGCAGAGAGAGCGGTGCTGGGAAAGAGACCCAGTACTTC.